The rows below give T cell receptor beta chains drawn from one sample of a study of blood T cell repertoires in COVID-19. Sequenced by immunoSEQ multiplex PCR; TCRdb stores in-frame clones only, minus some. There are about 330,000 clones in the sample; approximately 87% occur only once, and about 3.9% lies in the top ten. Sequencing was carried out using peripheral blood. Receptors originate from a woman aged 50 to 60 with active or convalescent COVID-19. CDR3s include the opening cysteine and the closing phenylalanine or tryptophan. A D gene is named only where the DNA matches it firmly.

d_gene	v_gene	j_gene	CDR3aa
TRBD1	TRBV2	TRBJ2-2	CASRDRANTGELFF
NA	TRBV30	TRBJ1-6	CAWSRRGDSNNSPLHF
NA	TRBV30	TRBJ1-1	CAWTPGGTWGTEAFF
NA	TRBV27	TRBJ1-2	CASSLIPGGFIFF
NA	TRBV29-1	TRBJ1-2	CSVTAGRPPSINYGYTF
TRBD1	TRBV7-9	TRBJ1-5	CASSLVPRTGDSNQPQHF
NA	TRBV30	TRBJ1-2	CAWTRIRQTTNYGYTF
TRBD1	TRBV5-6	TRBJ2-5	CASSLELRDRGRIEETQYF
NA	TRBV12-3/TRBV12-4	TRBJ1-1	CASTRQFEAFF
NA	TRBV2	TRBJ1-1	CASTSLGDWGKDTEAFF
NA	TRBV27	TRBJ2-2	CASSFGLFF
TRBD1	TRBV18	TRBJ2-1	CASSIPGQGAYEQFF
NA	TRBV5-1	TRBJ2-5	CASSWQGFQETQYF
NA	TRBV5-1	TRBJ2-5	CASSFPGAGDQETQYF
TRBD1	TRBV7-2	TRBJ2-1	CASSLISGSGTVYNEQFF
TRBD1	TRBV25-1	TRBJ1-1	CASSEGPGQGNTEAFF
TRBD1	TRBV6-5	TRBJ2-2	CASRRQGSNTGELFF
TRBD1	TRBV7-9	TRBJ1-3	CASSGGQGNTIYF
TRBD1	TRBV19	TRBJ2-3	CASSIGTGDVGYTQYF
NA	TRBV11-3	TRBJ1-1	CASSAGTEAFF
NA	TRBV28	TRBJ1-1	CASSLKRIRHTEAFF
NA	TRBV4-3	TRBJ1-5	CASSQVRGTNQPQHF
TRBD1	TRBV7-8	TRBJ2-7	CASSIDRGPYEQYF
TRBD2	TRBV6-5	TRBJ2-1	CASRPGTSGYYEQFF
NA	TRBV9	TRBJ1-2	CASSARDRANYGYTF
TRBD1	TRBV28	TRBJ2-7	CASSSRTGSYEQYF
NA	TRBV11-2	TRBJ1-1	CASSLFSETEAFF
NA	TRBV5-6	TRBJ2-6	CASSRGSGANVLTF
NA	TRBV27	TRBJ2-2	CASSPSFPRSSGGELFF
NA	TRBV5-4	TRBJ2-1	CASSPGDRLVNEQFF
NA	TRBV29-1	TRBJ2-2	CSGRQRKTGELFF
TRBD1	TRBV2	TRBJ1-3	CASSTGMGNTIYF
NA	TRBV27	TRBJ1-6	CASSLWQKDNSPLHF
TRBD1	TRBV7-2	TRBJ2-2	CASTPGQGLTGELFF
NA	TRBV6-5	TRBJ1-3	CASSPGLSGNTIYF
NA	TRBV11-2	TRBJ1-1	CASSSLLDTMNTEAFF